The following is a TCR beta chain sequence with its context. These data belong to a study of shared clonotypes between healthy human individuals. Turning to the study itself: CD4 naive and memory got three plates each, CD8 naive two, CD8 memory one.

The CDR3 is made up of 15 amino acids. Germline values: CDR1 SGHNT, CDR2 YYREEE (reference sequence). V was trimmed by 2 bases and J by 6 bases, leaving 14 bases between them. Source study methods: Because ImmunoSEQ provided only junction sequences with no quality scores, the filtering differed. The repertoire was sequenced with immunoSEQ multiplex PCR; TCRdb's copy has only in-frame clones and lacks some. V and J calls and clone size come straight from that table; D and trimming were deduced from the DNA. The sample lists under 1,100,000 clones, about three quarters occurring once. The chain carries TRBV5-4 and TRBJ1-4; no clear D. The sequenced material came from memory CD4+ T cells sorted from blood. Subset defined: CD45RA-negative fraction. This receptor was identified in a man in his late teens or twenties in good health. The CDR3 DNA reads TGTGCCAGCAGCTTAGGTGGAGGAACAGATGAAAAACTGTTTTTT. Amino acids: CASSLGGGTDEKLFF.